This TCR beta chain was profiled in a study of blood T cells in healthy people across ages. A second PCR of 7 to 11 cycles used a sample-barcoded 5' primer and a J-beta primer mix. TCRdb called the 5' RACE reads again in MiXCR, with one record for every CDR3 protein. Among over 950,000 distinct CDR3 sequences listed, roughly half were seen once. The CDR3 consists of 11 residues. Germline assignment: CDR1 DFQATT and CDR2 SNEGSKA (reference sequence). The sequence was collected from a woman aged 55-70 years in good health. The sequencing sample was made of blood. The V call is TRBV20-1, the J call TRBJ1-1; D might be TRBD1 (5 bases). The CDR3 nucleotides are TGCAGGGGGCTCTTGAACACTGAAGCTTTCTTT. Protein sequence: CRGLLNTEAFF.